The source of this T cell receptor beta chain is a study of Ad26.COV2.S vaccination and SARS-CoV-2 variants. About the research overall: Once, or twice with 56 days between doses, Ad26.COV2.S was given intramuscularly.

Produced via immunoSEQ multiplex PCR; TCRdb's table is partial and in-frame only. The table has around 450,000 clones, 90% seen once; the top ten hold about 4.4%. The treatment here: around 19 received Ad26.COV2.S at low or high dose, single or two shots; about five received placebo; per-sample allocation not given. Vaccine and placebo recipients were sampled on day 63 after the first injection. CDR3 size: 15 residues. The germline gives CDR1 LNHDA, CDR2 SQIVND (reference sequence). After removal of 2 bases from V and 2 bases from J, the junction contained 6 bases not matched to a gene. Sequenced here: peripheral blood, sampled in a trial of Ad26.COV2.S vaccine versus placebo. The rearrangement links TRBV19 to TRBJ2-7; TRBD1 agrees at 7 bases. The TCR sequence derives from a person aged 18-65 years who received the Ad26.COV2.S COVID-19 vaccine or a placebo. The CDR3 DNA sequence: TGTGCCAGTAGTATAAAAACAGGGGATCCCTACGAGCAGTACTTC. Translating it yields CASSIKTGDPYEQYF.